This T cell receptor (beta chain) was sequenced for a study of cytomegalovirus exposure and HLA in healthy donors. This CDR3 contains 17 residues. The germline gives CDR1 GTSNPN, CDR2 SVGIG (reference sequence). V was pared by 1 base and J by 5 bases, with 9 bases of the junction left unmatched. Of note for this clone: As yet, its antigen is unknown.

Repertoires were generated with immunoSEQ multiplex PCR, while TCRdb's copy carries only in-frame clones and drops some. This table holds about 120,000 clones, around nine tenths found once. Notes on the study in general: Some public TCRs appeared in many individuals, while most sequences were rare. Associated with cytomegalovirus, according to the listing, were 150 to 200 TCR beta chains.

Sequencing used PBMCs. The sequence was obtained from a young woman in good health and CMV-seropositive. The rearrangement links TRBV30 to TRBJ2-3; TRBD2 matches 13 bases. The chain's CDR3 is CAWSASRTSGSQDTQYF. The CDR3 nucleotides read TGTGCCTGGAGTGCTTCTAGGACTAGCGGGAGCCAAGATACGCAGTATTTT.